This TCR beta chain was captured by sequencing in a study of cytomegalovirus exposure and HLA in healthy donors. Study results and caveats: The likely explanation for a cluster of highly shared sequence variants was sequencing artifact.

60 Vbeta and 13 Jbeta primers were used in PCR. This table comes from immunoSEQ multiplex PCR, and its TCRdb copy is limited to in-frame clones, with some not included. The sample has some 150,000 clones, around 80% seen once. To note about this clone: The antigen remains undetermined.

The germline V gene has CDR1 SGDLS and CDR2 YYNGEE. Trimming pared 4 bases from V and 5 bases from J, leaving 19 bases between. This CDR3 region has 16 residues. This sequence originates from a woman aged 40 to 49 in good health and CMV-seropositive. V is TRBV9 and J is TRBJ2-1; D unresolved. What was sequenced was PBMCs. CDR3: CASSPRGLTLHNEQFF. CDR3 nucleotides: TGTGCCAGCAGCCCCAGAGGTCTGACCTTGCACAATGAGCAGTTCTTC.